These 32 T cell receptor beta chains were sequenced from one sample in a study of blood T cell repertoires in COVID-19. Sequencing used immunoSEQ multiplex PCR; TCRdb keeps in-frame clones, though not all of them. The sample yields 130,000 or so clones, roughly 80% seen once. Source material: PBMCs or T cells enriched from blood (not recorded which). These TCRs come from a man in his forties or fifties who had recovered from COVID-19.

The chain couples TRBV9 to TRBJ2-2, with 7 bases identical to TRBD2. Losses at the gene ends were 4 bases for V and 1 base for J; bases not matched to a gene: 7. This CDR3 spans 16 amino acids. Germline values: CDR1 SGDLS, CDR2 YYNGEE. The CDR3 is CASSLSGDLNTGELFF. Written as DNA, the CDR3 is TGTGCCAGCAGCCTAAGCGGGGACCTGAACACCGGGGAGCTGTTTTTT.

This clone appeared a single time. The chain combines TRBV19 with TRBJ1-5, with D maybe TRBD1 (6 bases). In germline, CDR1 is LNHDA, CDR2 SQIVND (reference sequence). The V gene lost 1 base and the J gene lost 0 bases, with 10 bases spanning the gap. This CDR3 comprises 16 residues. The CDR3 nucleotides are TGTGCCAGTAGTATAGCAGGGGATTATAGCAATCAGCCCCAGCATTTT. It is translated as CASSIAGDYSNQPQHF.

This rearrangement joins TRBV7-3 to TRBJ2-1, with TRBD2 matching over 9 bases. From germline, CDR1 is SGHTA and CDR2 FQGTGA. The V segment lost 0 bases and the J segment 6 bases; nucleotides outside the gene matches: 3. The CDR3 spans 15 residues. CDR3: CASSLTVAGVNEQFF. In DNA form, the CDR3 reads TGTGCCAGCAGCTTAACGGTAGCGGGAGTCAATGAGCAGTTCTTC.

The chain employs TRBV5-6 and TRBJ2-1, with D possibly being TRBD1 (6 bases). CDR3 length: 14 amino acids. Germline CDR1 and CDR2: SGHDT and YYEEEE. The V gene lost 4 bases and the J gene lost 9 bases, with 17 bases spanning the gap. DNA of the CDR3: TGTGCCAGCAGCCTCAGGGGCGGTTTTGGTGAGCAGTTCTTC. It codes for CASSLRGGFGEQFF.

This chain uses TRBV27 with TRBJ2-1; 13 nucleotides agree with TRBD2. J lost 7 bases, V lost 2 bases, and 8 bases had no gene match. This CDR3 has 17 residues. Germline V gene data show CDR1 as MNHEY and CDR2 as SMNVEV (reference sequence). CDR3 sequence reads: CASSLLTSGGAKNEQFF. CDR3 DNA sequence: TGTGCCAGCAGTTTACTAACTAGCGGGGGGGCTAAAAATGAGCAGTTCTTC.

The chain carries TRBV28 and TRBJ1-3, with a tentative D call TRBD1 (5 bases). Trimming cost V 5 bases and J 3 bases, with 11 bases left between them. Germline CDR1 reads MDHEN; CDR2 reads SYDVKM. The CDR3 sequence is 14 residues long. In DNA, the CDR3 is TGTGCCAGCAGTACCGGGGGATTTGGAAACACCATATATTTT. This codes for CASSTGGFGNTIYF. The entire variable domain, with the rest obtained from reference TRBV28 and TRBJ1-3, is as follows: DVKVTQSSRYLVKRTGEKVFLECVQDMDHENMFWYRQDPGLGLRLIYFSYDVKMKEKGDIPEGYSVSREKKERFSLILESASTNQTSMYLCASSTGGFGNTIYFGEGSWLTVV.

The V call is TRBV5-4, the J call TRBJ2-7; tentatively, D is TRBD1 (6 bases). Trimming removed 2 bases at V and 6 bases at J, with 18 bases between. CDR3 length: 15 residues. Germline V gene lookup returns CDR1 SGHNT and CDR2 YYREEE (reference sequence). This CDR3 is CASSLGSAGVSEQYF. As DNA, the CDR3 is TGTGCCAGCAGCTTAGGGTCAGCAGGGGTAAGCGAGCAGTACTTC.

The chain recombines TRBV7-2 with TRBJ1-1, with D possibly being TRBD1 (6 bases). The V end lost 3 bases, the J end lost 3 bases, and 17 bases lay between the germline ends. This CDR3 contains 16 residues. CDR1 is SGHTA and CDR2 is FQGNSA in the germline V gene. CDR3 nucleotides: TGTGCCAGCAGCTTTAGAGGCGGGGGCGCAGACACTGAAGCTTTCTTT. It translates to CASSFRGGGADTEAFF.

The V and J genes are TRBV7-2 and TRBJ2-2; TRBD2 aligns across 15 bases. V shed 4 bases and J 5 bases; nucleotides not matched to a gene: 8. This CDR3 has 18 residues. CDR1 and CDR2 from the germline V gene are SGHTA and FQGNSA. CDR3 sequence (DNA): TGTGCCAGCAGCTCTACGGGACTAGCGGGGGGCGGTACCGGGGAGCTGTTTTTT. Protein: CASSSTGLAGGGTGELFF.

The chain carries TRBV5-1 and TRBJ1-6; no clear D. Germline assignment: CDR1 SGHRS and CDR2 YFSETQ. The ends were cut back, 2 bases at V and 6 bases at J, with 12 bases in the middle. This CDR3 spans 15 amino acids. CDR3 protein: CASSFGVGSNSPLHF. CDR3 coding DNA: TGCGCCAGCAGCTTCGGGGTGGGGAGTAATTCACCCCTCCACTTT. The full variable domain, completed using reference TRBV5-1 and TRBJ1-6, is KAGVTQTPRYLIKTRGQQVTLSCSPISGHRSVSWYQQTPGQGLQFLFEYFSETQRNKGNFPGRFSGRQFSNSRSEMNVSTLELGDSALYLCASSFGVGSNSPLHFGNGTRLTVT.

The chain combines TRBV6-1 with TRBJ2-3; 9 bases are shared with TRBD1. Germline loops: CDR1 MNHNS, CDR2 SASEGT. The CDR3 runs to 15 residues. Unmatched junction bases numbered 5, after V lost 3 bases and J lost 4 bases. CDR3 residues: CASSEADRGADTQYF. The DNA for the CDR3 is TGTGCCAGCAGTGAGGCCGACAGGGGGGCAGATACGCAGTATTTT.

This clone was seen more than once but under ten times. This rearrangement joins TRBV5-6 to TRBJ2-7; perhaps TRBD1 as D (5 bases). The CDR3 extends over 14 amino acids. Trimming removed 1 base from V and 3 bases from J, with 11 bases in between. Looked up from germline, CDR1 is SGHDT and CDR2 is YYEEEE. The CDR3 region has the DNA TGTGCCAGCAGCTTGTGGCCAGGGCTCTACGAGCAGTACTTC. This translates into CASSLWPGLYEQYF.

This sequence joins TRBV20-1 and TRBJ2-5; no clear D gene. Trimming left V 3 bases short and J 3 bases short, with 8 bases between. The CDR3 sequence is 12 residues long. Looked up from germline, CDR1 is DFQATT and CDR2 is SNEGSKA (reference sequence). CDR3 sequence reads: CSASLTEETQYF. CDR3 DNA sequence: TGCAGTGCTAGTCTAACGGAAGAGACCCAGTACTTC.

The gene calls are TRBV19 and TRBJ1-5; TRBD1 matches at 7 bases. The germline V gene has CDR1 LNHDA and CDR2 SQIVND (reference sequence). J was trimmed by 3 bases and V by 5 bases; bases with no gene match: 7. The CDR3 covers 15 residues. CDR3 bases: TGTGCCAGTAGTCCCGACAGGGCGCACAATCAGCCCCAGCATTTT. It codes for CASSPDRAHNQPQHF.

The DNA of the CDR3 is TGTGCCAGTAGTATGCAGGGCCCAGATACGCAGTATTTT. Translated: CASSMQGPDTQYF. J is TRBJ2-3 and V is TRBV19, with D possibly TRBD1 on 5 matching bases. Trimming pared 3 bases from V and 4 bases from J, leaving 8 bases between. The CDR3 is 13 amino acids. Germline loops: CDR1 LNHDA, CDR2 SQIVND (reference sequence). Using reference TRBV19 and TRBJ2-3 for the parts outside the CDR3, the full variable domain is DGGITQSPKYLFRKEGQNVTLSCEQNLNHDAMYWYRQDPGQGLRLIYYSQIVNDFQKGDIAEGYSVSREKKESFPLTVTSAQKNPTAFYLCASSMQGPDTQYFGPGTRLTVL.

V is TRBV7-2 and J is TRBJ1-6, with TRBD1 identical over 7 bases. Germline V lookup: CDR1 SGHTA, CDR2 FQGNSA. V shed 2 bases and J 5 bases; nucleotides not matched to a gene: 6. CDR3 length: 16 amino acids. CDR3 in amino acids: CASSLSLGTDNSPLHF. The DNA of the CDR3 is TGTGCCAGCAGCTTAAGTCTCGGGACAGATAATTCACCCCTCCACTTT.

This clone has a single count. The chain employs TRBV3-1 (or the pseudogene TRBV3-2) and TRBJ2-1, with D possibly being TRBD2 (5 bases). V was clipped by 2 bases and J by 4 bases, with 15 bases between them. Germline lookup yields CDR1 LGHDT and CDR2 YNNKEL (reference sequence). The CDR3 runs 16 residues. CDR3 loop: CASSQFRDGGYNEQFF. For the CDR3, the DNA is TGTGCCAGCAGCCAATTCCGAGACGGAGGTTACAATGAGCAGTTCTTC.

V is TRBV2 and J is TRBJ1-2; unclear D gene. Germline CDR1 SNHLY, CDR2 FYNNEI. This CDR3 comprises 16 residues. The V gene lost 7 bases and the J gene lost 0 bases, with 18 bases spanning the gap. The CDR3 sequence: CASTTPDYGSNYGYTF. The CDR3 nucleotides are TGTGCCAGCACAACACCAGACTACGGATCTAACTATGGCTACACCTTC. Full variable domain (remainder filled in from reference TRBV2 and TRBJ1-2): EPEVTQTPSHQVTQMGQEVILRCVPISNHLYFYWYRQILGQKVEFLVSFYNNEISEKSEIFDDQFSVERPDGSNFTLKIRSTKLEDSAMYFCASTTPDYGSNYGYTFGSGTRLTVV.

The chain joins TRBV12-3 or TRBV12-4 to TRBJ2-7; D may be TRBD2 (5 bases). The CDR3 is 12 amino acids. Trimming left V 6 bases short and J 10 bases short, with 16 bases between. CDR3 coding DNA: TGTGCCAGCAGCCAACGAGCCGGGGAACAGTACTTC. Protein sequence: CASSQRAGEQYF.

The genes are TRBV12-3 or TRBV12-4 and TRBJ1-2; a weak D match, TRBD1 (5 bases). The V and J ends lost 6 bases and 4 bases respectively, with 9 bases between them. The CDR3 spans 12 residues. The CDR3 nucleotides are TGTGCCAGCAGCCAGGGCCGCTATGGCTACACCTTC. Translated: CASSQGRYGYTF.

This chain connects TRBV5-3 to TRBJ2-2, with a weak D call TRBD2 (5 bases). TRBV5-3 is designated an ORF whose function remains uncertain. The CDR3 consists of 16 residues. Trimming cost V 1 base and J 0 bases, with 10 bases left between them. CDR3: CARSLFYGTNTGELFF. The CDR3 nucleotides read TGTGCCAGAAGCTTGTTCTACGGGACGAACACCGGGGAGCTGTTTTTT.

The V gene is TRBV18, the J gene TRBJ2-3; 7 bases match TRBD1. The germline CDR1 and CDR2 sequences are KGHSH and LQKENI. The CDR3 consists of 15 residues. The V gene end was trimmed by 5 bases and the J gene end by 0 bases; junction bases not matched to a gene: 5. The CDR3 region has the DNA TGTGCCAGCTCAAGGGACAGTGACAGCACAGATACGCAGTATTTT. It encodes CASSRDSDSTDTQYF.

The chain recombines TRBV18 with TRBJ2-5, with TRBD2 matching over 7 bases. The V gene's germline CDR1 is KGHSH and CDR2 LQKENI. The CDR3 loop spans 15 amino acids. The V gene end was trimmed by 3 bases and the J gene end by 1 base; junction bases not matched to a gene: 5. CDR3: CASSPQAGVQETQYF. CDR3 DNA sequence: TGTGCCAGCTCACCCCAGGCGGGGGTCCAAGAGACCCAGTACTTC. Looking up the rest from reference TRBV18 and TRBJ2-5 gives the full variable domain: NAGVMQNPRHLVRRRGQEARLRCSPMKGHSHVYWYRQLPEEGLKFMVYLQKENIIDESGMPKERFSAEFPKEGPSILRIQQVVRGDSAAYFCASSPQAGVQETQYFGPGTRLLVL.

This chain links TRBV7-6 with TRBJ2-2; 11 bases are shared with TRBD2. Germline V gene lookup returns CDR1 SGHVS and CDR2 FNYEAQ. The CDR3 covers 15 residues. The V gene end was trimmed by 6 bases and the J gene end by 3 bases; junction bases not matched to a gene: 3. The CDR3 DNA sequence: TGTGCCAGCAGTCTTAGCGGGGGGGACACCGGGGAGCTGTTTTTT. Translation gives CASSLSGGDTGELFF.

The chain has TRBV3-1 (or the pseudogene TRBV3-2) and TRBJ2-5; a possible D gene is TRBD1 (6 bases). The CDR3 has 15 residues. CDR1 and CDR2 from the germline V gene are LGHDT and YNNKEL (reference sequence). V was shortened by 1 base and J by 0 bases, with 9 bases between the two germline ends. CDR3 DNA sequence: TGTGCCAGCAGCCAAGCCCGGACAGACCAAGAGACCCAGTACTTC. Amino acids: CASSQARTDQETQYF.

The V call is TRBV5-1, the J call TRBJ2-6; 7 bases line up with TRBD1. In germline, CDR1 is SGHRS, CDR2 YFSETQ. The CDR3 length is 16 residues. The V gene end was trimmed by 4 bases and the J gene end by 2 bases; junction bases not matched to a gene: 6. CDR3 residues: CASSPNTGAGANVLTF. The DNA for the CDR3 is TGCGCCAGCAGCCCAAACACAGGGGCTGGGGCCAACGTCCTGACTTTC.

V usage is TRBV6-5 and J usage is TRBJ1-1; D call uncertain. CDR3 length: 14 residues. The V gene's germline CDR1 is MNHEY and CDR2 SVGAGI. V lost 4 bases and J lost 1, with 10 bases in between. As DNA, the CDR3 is TGTGCCAGCAGTTTCAATAGACAGAACACTGAAGCTTTCTTT. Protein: CASSFNRQNTEAFF.

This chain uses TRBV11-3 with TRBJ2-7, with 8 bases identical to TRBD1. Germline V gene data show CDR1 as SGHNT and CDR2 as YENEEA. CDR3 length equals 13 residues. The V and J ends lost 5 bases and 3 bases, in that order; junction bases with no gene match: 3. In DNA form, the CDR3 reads TGTGCCAGCAGCCCCACAGGGGGCTACGAGCAGTACTTC. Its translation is CASSPTGGYEQYF.

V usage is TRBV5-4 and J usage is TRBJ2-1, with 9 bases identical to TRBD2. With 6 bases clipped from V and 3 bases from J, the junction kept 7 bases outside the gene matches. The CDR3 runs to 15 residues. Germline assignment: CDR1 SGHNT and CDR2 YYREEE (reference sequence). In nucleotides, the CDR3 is TGTGCCAGCACCTCGGCTAGCGGGGACTACAATGAGCAGTTCTTC. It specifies CASTSASGDYNEQFF.

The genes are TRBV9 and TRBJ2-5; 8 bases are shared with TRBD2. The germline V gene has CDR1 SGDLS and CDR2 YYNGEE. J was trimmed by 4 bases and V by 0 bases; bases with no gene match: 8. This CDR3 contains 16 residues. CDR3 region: CASSVVEAGGRETQYF. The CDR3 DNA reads TGTGCCAGCAGCGTAGTAGAGGCGGGGGGAAGAGAGACCCAGTACTTC.

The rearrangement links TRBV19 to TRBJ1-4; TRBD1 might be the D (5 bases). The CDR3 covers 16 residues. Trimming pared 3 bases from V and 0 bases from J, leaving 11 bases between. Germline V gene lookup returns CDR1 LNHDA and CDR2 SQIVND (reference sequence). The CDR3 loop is CASSMRTSATNEKLFF. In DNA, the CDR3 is TGTGCCAGTAGTATGAGGACATCTGCAACTAATGAAAAACTGTTTTTT. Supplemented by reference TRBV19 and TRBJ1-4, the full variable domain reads DGGITQSPKYLFRKEGQNVTLSCEQNLNHDAMYWYRQDPGQGLRLIYYSQIVNDFQKGDIAEGYSVSREKKESFPLTVTSAQKNPTAFYLCASSMRTSATNEKLFFGSGTQLSVL.

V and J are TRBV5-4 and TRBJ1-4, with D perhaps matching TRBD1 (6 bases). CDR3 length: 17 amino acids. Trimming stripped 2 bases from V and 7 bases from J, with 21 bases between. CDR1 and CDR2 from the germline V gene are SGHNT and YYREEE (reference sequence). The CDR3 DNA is TGTGCCAGCAGCTTAGTCCTGCCAGGGGCCGAGGGTGAAAAACTGTTTTTT. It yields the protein CASSLVLPGAEGEKLFF.